A selection of T cell receptor beta chains follows, all from one sample in a study of shared clonotypes between healthy human individuals. Data came from immunoSEQ multiplex PCR; TCRdb stores just in-frame clones and leaves some out. The sample contains approximately 1.9 million clones, over 85% of which appear only once. The sequenced material came from naive CD8+ T cells from PBMCs. These receptors were taken from a man aged 18 to 35 in good health. Some clones in this sample may be carry-over from other donors' samples. Both conserved end residues are part of each CDR3. Fields, in order: V gene, clone size, D gene, J gene, CDR3 protein, CDR3 DNA. D genes are given only for firm matches. For some rows the clone size is stated as once, few or many, or as a class when expanded; others skip it.

TRBV7-9	once	.	TRBJ1-2	CASSPGRGYGYTF	TGTGCCAGCAGCCCGGGACGGGGCTATGGCTACACCTTC
TRBV7-9	.	.	TRBJ2-1	CASSDPGPLSYNEQFF	TGTGCCAGCAGCGATCCCGGGCCTTTAAGCTACAATGAGCAGTTCTTC
TRBV27	once	TRBD2	TRBJ2-7	CASSPSSGRLTYEQYF	TGTGCCAGCAGTCCCTCTAGCGGGAGGCTAACCTACGAGCAGTACTTC
TRBV15	.	.	TRBJ1-1	CATSNPRGWDQNTEAFF	TGTGCCACCAGCAACCCTCGGGGGTGGGACCAGAACACTGAAGCTTTCTTT
TRBV5-1	.	TRBD2	TRBJ2-7	CASSFGLAATYEQYF	TGCGCCAGCAGCTTCGGACTAGCCGCGACCTACGAGCAGTACTTC
TRBV12-5	.	TRBD1	TRBJ2-3	CASGPDRADTQYF	TGTGCTAGTGGTCCGGACAGGGCAGATACGCAGTATTTT
TRBV28	.	.	TRBJ2-7	CASSLGWQVPYEQYF	TGTGCCAGCAGTTTGGGCTGGCAGGTCCCCTACGAGCAGTACTTC
TRBV6-1	once	.	TRBJ2-7	CAGQTTVYEQYF	TGTGCCGGACAAACGACAGTTTACGAGCAGTACTTC
TRBV11-3	once	.	TRBJ2-2	CASTLNRDGDGELFF	TGTGCCAGCACCCTAAACAGGGACGGCGACGGGGAGCTGTTTTTT
TRBV27	.	TRBD2	TRBJ2-7	CASSLGRVPSYEQYF	TGTGCCAGCAGTTTAGGGAGGGTTCCTTCCTACGAGCAGTACTTC
TRBV9	.	.	TRBJ1-3	CASTDSSVGNTIYF	TGTGCCAGCACGGACTCTTCAGTCGGAAACACCATATATTTT
TRBV7-9	.	TRBD1	TRBJ1-3	CASSLGGRGPGGNTIYF	TGTGCCAGCAGCTTAGGTGGCAGGGGGCCAGGAGGAAACACCATATATTTT
TRBV27	.	.	TRBJ1-1	CASSQDRIPNTEAFF	TGTGCCAGCAGTCAAGACAGGATCCCGAACACTGAAGCTTTCTTT
TRBV29-1	.	.	TRBJ2-1	CSVVQHNEQFF	TGCAGCGTTGTACAGCACAATGAGCAGTTCTTC
TRBV9	.	.	TRBJ2-1	CASSVTHEQFF	TGTGCCAGCAGCGTCACGCATGAGCAGTTCTTC
TRBV19	.	TRBD2	TRBJ2-2	CASRNEREGTGELFF	TGTGCCAGTAGGAATGAGCGGGAGGGCACCGGGGAGCTGTTTTTT
TRBV6-5	.	.	TRBJ1-2	CASSYSGLGYTF	TGTGCCAGCAGTTACAGCGGGCTTGGCTACACCTTC
TRBV19	.	TRBD1	TRBJ2-7	CASSIQGAYEQYF	TGTGCCAGTAGTATACAGGGGGCGTACGAGCAGTACTTC
TRBV28	.	.	TRBJ2-5	CASTSRRGTQETQYF	TGTGCCAGCACCTCTCGTCGGGGGACCCAAGAGACCCAGTACTTC
TRBV28	.	.	TRBJ1-5	CASSLQGTYQPQHF	TGTGCCAGCAGTTTACAGGGTACTTATCAGCCCCAGCATTTT
TRBV2	.	.	TRBJ2-6	CASRSQLSGANVLTF	TGTGCCAGCAGAAGCCAGCTCTCTGGGGCCAACGTCCTGACTTTC
TRBV11-2	once	.	TRBJ1-3	CASSWNPAHPEGNTIYF	TGTGCCAGCAGCTGGAATCCGGCCCATCCAGAAGGAAACACCATATATTTT